One and the same sample provided the 23 T cell receptor beta chains below, sequenced in a study of blood T cell repertoires in COVID-19. The method was immunoSEQ multiplex PCR; TCRdb's version includes in-frame clones alone and lacks a portion of them. The profile shows about 210,000 clones, roughly 90% of them singletons. The specimen sequenced was PBMCs or T cells enriched from blood (not recorded which). These receptors were collected from a man aged 18 to 29 with acute COVID-19.

J is TRBJ2-7 and V is TRBV9; D unclear. V gave up 0 bases and J gave up 4 bases, with 8 bases separating them. CDR1 is SGDLS, CDR2 YYNGEE, per germline. The length of the CDR3 is 13 residues. The CDR3 is CASSVGPRYEQYF. Written as DNA, the CDR3 is TGTGCCAGCAGCGTAGGTCCGAGGTACGAGCAGTACTTC.

The chain is built from TRBV9 and TRBJ2-3, with 13 bases lining up with TRBD2. Per the germline V gene, CDR1 is SGDLS and CDR2 is YYNGEE. J was trimmed by 4 bases and V by 0 bases; bases with no gene match: 5. This CDR3 is built from 17 residues. The CDR3: CASSVDGLAGVADTQYF. As DNA, the CDR3 is TGTGCCAGCAGCGTAGATGGACTAGCGGGAGTCGCAGATACGCAGTATTTT.

This chain links TRBV6-5 with TRBJ2-7; 10 bases map to TRBD2. The CDR3 extends over 14 amino acids. Germline V gene data show CDR1 as MNHEY and CDR2 as SVGAGI. After removal of 6 bases from V and 0 bases from J, the junction contained 2 bases not matched to a gene. CDR3 nucleotides: TGTGCCAGCAGCGGACTAGCGGACTCCTACGAGCAGTACTTC. It encodes CASSGLADSYEQYF.

The chain's CDR3 is CASSPRTASYEQYF. The CDR3 nucleotides read TGTGCCAGCAGCCCCAGGACAGCCTCCTACGAGCAGTACTTC. The gene calls are TRBV7-9 and TRBJ2-7, with D perhaps matching TRBD1 (6 bases). The V gene's germline CDR1 is SEHNR and CDR2 FQNEAQ (reference sequence). The ends were cut back, 5 bases at V and 0 bases at J, with 11 bases in the middle. The CDR3 consists of 14 residues.

This chain connects TRBV4-1 to TRBJ1-5; TRBD1 aligns across 9 bases. This CDR3 is built from 14 residues. Germline assignment: CDR1 MGHRA and CDR2 YSYEKL. V gave up 8 bases and J gave up 0 bases; unmatched junction bases: 2. CDR3 coding DNA: TGCGCCAGCGGGGACAGGGATAGCAATCAGCCCCAGCATTTT. This gives the protein CASGDRDSNQPQHF.

The genes are TRBV6-6 and TRBJ2-7; 9 bases are a match to TRBD1. Germline lookup yields CDR1 MNHNY and CDR2 SVGAGI (reference sequence). CDR3 length: 15 amino acids. J lost 2 bases, V lost 7 bases, and 9 bases had no gene match. CDR3 amino acids: CASIYTGTGTYEQYF. CDR3 nucleotides: TGTGCCAGCATCTACACCGGGACAGGGACCTACGAGCAGTACTTC.

This chain links TRBV14 with TRBJ2-7, with 9 bases fitting TRBD1. The junction had 5 bases not matched to a gene; V was cut back by 8 bases and J by 3 bases. The CDR3 sequence is 13 residues long. Germline V gives CDR1 SGHDN, CDR2 FVKESK. DNA for the CDR3: TGTGCCAGCTCCGGGACAGGGATCTACGAGCAGTACTTC. Amino acid sequence: CASSGTGIYEQYF.

This chain connects TRBV7-9 to TRBJ1-1; 7 bases line up with TRBD1. The V segment lost 1 base and the J segment 2 bases; nucleotides outside the gene matches: 7. The CDR3 runs to 16 residues. The V gene's germline CDR1 is SEHNR and CDR2 FQNEAQ (reference sequence). The CDR3 bases are TGTGCCAGCAGCTTAGTAGTAACAGGGGTAAACACTGAAGCTTTCTTT. Translating gives CASSLVVTGVNTEAFF.

The chain joins TRBV10-3 to TRBJ2-7, with 8 positions matching TRBD2. V trimming: 7 bases; J trimming: 4 bases; junction bases outside the gene matches: 12. The CDR3 loop spans 15 amino acids. Germline V lookup: CDR1 ENHRY, CDR2 SYGVKD. CDR3: CAIKEPGLEAYEQYF. The CDR3 nucleotides read TGTGCCATCAAAGAACCGGGACTAGAAGCGTACGAGCAGTACTTC.

This chain connects TRBV4-3 to TRBJ2-7; TRBD1 matches at 9 bases. Trimming took 1 base from V and 1 from J; bases not matched to a gene: 2. The CDR3 has 15 residues. Germline V CDR1 and CDR2: LGHNA, YSLEER. The CDR3 DNA sequence: TGCGCCAGCAGCCAAGGACAGGGGGAATCCTACGAGCAGTACTTC. It translates to CASSQGQGESYEQYF.

The chain carries TRBV19 and TRBJ1-1, with D possibly TRBD1 on 6 matching bases. Germline CDR1 LNHDA, CDR2 SQIVND (reference sequence). The CDR3 extends over 15 amino acids. Trimming stripped 3 bases from V and 4 bases from J, with 15 bases between. The CDR3 loop reads CASSIGGGGATEAFF. The CDR3 DNA follows: TGTGCCAGTAGTATTGGAGGAGGGGGGGCCACTGAAGCTTTCTTT.

J is TRBJ2-7 and V is TRBV5-1; 13 nucleotides align to TRBD2. The length of the CDR3 is 14 residues. The germline gives CDR1 SGHRS, CDR2 YFSETQ. Trimming cost V 4 bases and J 9 bases; bases outside gene matches: 7. CDR3 residues: CASSQGLAGKVQYF. The CDR3 DNA reads as TGCGCCAGCAGCCAGGGACTAGCGGGAAAGGTGCAGTACTTC.

The chain has TRBV4-3 and TRBJ1-2; 7 bases map to TRBD1. The J segment lost 8 bases and the V segment lost 7 bases, leaving 13 bases of the junction unmatched. Looked up from germline, CDR1 is LGHNA and CDR2 is YSLEER. This CDR3 is built from 14 residues. The CDR3 protein is CASTGLEGAKGYTF. CDR3 DNA sequence: TGCGCCAGCACCGGCCTGGAGGGGGCGAAAGGCTACACCTTC.

The chain recombines TRBV4-2 with TRBJ2-1; TRBD2 matches at 7 bases. Germline lookup yields CDR1 LGHNA and CDR2 YNFKEQ. V lost 0 bases to trimming and J lost 1 base; unmatched junction nucleotides: 3. There are 16 residues in the CDR3. Here the CDR3 DNA reads TGTGCCAGCAGCCAAGAAACGGGAGGATCCTACAATGAGCAGTTCTTC. As protein: CASSQETGGSYNEQFF.

V usage is TRBV12-3 or TRBV12-4 and J usage is TRBJ2-7, with 9 bases fitting TRBD1. V trimming: 0 bases; J trimming: 7 bases; junction bases outside the gene matches: 1. CDR3 length equals 13 residues. DNA of the CDR3: TGTGCCAGCAGTTTAGCGACAGGGGGTGAGCAGTACTTC. The encoded protein is CASSLATGGEQYF.

The chain recombines TRBV3-1 (or the pseudogene TRBV3-2) with TRBJ2-1, with 9 positions matching TRBD2. CDR3 length: 16 residues. V lost 6 bases, J lost 9 bases, and 15 bases stayed unmatched. Germline V gene sequence: CDR1 LGHDT, CDR2 YNNKEL (reference sequence). CDR3 DNA sequence: TGTGCCAGCAGGAGTAGCGGGAGTGGGGGGTCCGGTGAGCAGTTCTTC. Amino acid sequence: CASRSSGSGGSGEQFF.

The chain links TRBV18 to TRBJ2-5; D perhaps matches TRBD2 (6 bases). The CDR3 consists of 14 residues. Germline loops: CDR1 KGHSH, CDR2 LQKENI. Trimming cost V 3 bases and J 5 bases, with 13 bases left between them. The CDR3: CASSPRLGGETQYF. The CDR3 DNA reads TGTGCCAGCTCACCCCGGCTGGGGGGTGAGACCCAGTACTTC. The complete variable domain, with remaining parts taken from reference TRBV18 and TRBJ2-5, reads NAGVMQNPRHLVRRRGQEARLRCSPMKGHSHVYWYRQLPEEGLKFMVYLQKENIIDESGMPKERFSAEFPKEGPSILRIQQVVRGDSAAYFCASSPRLGGETQYFGPGTRLLVL.

The chain couples TRBV5-1 to TRBJ1-6; 8 bases are shared with TRBD1. The J segment lost 11 bases and the V segment lost 4 bases, leaving 8 bases of the junction unmatched. Per the germline V gene, CDR1 is SGHRS and CDR2 is YFSETQ. The CDR3 runs 14 residues. The CDR3 loop reads CASSTGQGGTPLHF. The CDR3 bases are TGCGCCAGCAGCACCGGACAGGGCGGAACACCCCTCCACTTT.

V usage is TRBV2 and J usage is TRBJ2-1, with 10 bases identical to TRBD2. V lost 4 bases to trimming and J lost 6 bases; unmatched junction nucleotides: 0. Germline V gene sequence: CDR1 SNHLY, CDR2 FYNNEI. This CDR3 is 13 amino acids long. The CDR3 DNA follows: TGTGCCAGCAGTGGACTAGCGGGCAATGAGCAGTTCTTC. Protein product: CASSGLAGNEQFF.

The chain recombines TRBV10-2 with TRBJ2-7; 8 bases line up with TRBD1. The CDR3 sequence is 14 residues long. Germline V gives CDR1 WSHSY, CDR2 SAAADI. V lost 2 bases, J lost 6 bases, and 6 bases stayed unmatched. CDR3 amino acids: CASSEPLGQGEQYF. The CDR3 DNA is TGCGCCAGCAGTGAGCCCCTAGGACAGGGCGAGCAGTACTTC.

The chain employs TRBV27 and TRBJ1-5; D gene unclear. The germline V gene has CDR1 MNHEY and CDR2 SMNVEV (reference sequence). V gave up 5 bases and J gave up 1 base, with 9 bases separating them. The CDR3 is 14 residues long. CDR3 nucleotides: TGTGCCAGCAGTGCAGCGGGGAGCAATCAGCCCCAGCATTTT. This sequence encodes CASSAAGSNQPQHF.

The V gene is TRBV7-8, the J gene TRBJ1-1; weak D call: TRBD1 (5 bases). Trimming removed 5 bases from V and 2 bases from J, with 12 bases in between. Germline loops: CDR1 SGHVS, CDR2 FQNEAQ. The CDR3 length is 14 residues. Here the CDR3 reads CASSRRQTNTEAFF. The CDR3 nucleotides are TGTGCCAGCAGCAGACGACAGACAAACACTGAAGCTTTCTTT.

The chain has TRBV4-2 and TRBJ1-3, with D hard to call. Germline CDR1 reads LGHNA; CDR2 reads YNFKEQ. The CDR3 has 16 residues. With 1 base removed from V and 0 bases from J, the gap between germline ends came to 10 bases. CDR3 loop: CASSQGRTLSGNTIYF. In DNA, the CDR3 is TGTGCCAGCAGCCAAGGGAGGACCCTCTCTGGAAACACCATATATTTT.